The 21 T cell receptor beta chains listed next were all sequenced from one sample in a study of PD-1 blockade in classical Hodgkin lymphoma. Assay: immunoSEQ multiplex PCR; the TCRdb copy retains only in-frame clones and omits some. Altogether about 97,000 clones are present, 65% to 85% being singletons, with the ten largest covering less than 15%. Relapse was seen in all patients after autologous stem cell transplantation, and brentuximab vedotin exposure was variable. Sequenced here: peripheral blood mononuclear cells (PBMCs), sampled at baseline. These receptors originate from a human donor with classical Hodgkin lymphoma.

The genes are TRBV7-3 and TRBJ2-1; D is possibly TRBD1 (5 bases). The V end was cut by 2 bases, the J end by 0 bases, with 8 bases between. From germline, CDR1 is SGHTA and CDR2 FQGTGA. The CDR3 spans 15 residues. The CDR3 reads CASSLAQGSYNEQFF. In nucleotides, the CDR3 is TGTGCCAGCAGCTTAGCCCAGGGCTCCTACAATGAGCAGTTCTTC. Using reference TRBV7-3 and TRBJ2-1 for the parts outside the CDR3, the full variable domain is GAGVSQTPSNKVTEKGKYVELRCDPISGHTALYWYRQSLGQGPEFLIYFQGTGAADDSGLPNDRFFAVRPEGSVSTLKIQRTERGDSAVYLCASSLAQGSYNEQFFGPGTRLTVL.

V is TRBV7-2 and J is TRBJ1-5; a possible D gene is TRBD1 (5 bases). Germline V CDR1 and CDR2: SGHTA, FQGNSA. The V gene lost 5 bases and the J gene lost 4 bases, with 15 bases spanning the gap. The CDR3 length is 15 residues. The CDR3 coding sequence is TGTGCCAGCAGCATGGGGGGAGAGAGAAATCAGCCCCAGCATTTT. It yields the protein CASSMGGERNQPQHF.

This chain connects TRBV29-1 to TRBJ1-6; 9 nucleotides align to TRBD1. The junction had 3 bases not matched to a gene; V was cut back by 4 bases and J by 8 bases. CDR3 length: 13 amino acids. In germline, CDR1 is SQVTM, CDR2 ANQGSEA. The CDR3 reads CSVGWDRDSPLHF. For the CDR3, the DNA is TGCAGCGTTGGGTGGGACAGGGATTCACCCCTCCACTTT.

The rearrangement uses TRBV5-4 and TRBJ2-7, with TRBD2 identical over 11 bases. Germline V gene data show CDR1 as SGHNT and CDR2 as YYREEE (reference sequence). This CDR3 is 16 amino acids long. V shed 4 bases and J 1 base; nucleotides not matched to a gene: 7. The CDR3 protein is CASSPELAGVSYEQYF. In DNA form, the CDR3 reads TGTGCCAGCAGCCCCGAACTAGCGGGAGTTTCCTACGAGCAGTACTTC.

The chain carries TRBV20-1 and TRBJ2-4, with 7 bases lining up with TRBD2. The germline CDR1 and CDR2 sequences are DFQATT and SNEGSKA (reference sequence). With 6 bases clipped from V and 15 bases from J, the junction kept 11 bases outside the gene matches. CDR3 size: 11 residues. CDR3: CSAALAERRYF. The CDR3 nucleotides read TGCAGTGCGGCCCTAGCGGAGAGGAGGTACTTC.

The DNA for the CDR3 is TGTGCCAGTAGTATTAGCAATCAGCCCCAGCATTTT. Protein product: CASSISNQPQHF. V gene TRBV19 combines with J gene TRBJ1-5; the D is unclear. The germline V and J ends were trimmed by 3 bases and 0 bases, with 0 bases remaining between them. This CDR3 has 12 amino acids. The V gene's germline CDR1 is LNHDA and CDR2 SQIVND (reference sequence).

The chain recombines TRBV28 with TRBJ2-3, with 10 bases matching TRBD2. This CDR3 region has 16 residues. J gave up 6 bases and V 10 bases, and 16 bases lay outside the gene matches. CDR1 and CDR2 from the germline V gene are MDHEN and SYDVKM. CDR3 DNA sequence: TGTGCCACCACCCCGGCACTAGCGGGACAACCGGATACGCAGTATTTT. Protein: CATTPALAGQPDTQYF.

The rearrangement joins TRBV7-2 to TRBJ1-1, with a possible D match to TRBD1 (5 bases). The CDR3 is 14 residues long. The ends were cut back, 1 base at V and 4 bases at J, with 10 bases in the middle. From germline, CDR1 is SGHTA and CDR2 FQGNSA. In nucleotides, the CDR3 is TGTGCCAGCAGCTTAGTTTGGGGGAGCACTGAAGCTTTCTTT. Protein sequence: CASSLVWGSTEAFF.

The V and J genes are TRBV5-1 and TRBJ2-5; D perhaps matches TRBD2 (7 bases). Germline V gene data show CDR1 as SGHRS and CDR2 as YFSETQ. The CDR3 runs 14 residues. Trimming took off 1 base at V and 4 bases at J, with 11 bases between the two ends. The DNA for the CDR3 is TGCGCCAGCAGCTTGTGGAGGGGGGGAGAGACCCAGTACTTC. This sequence encodes CASSLWRGGETQYF.

The chain carries TRBV6-5 and TRBJ2-2, with D maybe TRBD2 (5 bases). The ends were cut back, 7 bases at V and 7 bases at J, with 16 bases in the middle. The CDR3 covers 14 residues. CDR1 and CDR2 (germline): MNHEY, SVGAGI. The CDR3 region has the DNA TGTGCCAGCACCCCACATCGGAGCGGCGGGGAGCTGTTTTTT. Its protein product is CASTPHRSGGELFF.

This clone was seen a handful of times. The V and J genes are TRBV7-6 and TRBJ2-1, with D maybe TRBD1 (5 bases). Trimming left V 5 bases short and J 4 bases short, with 12 bases between. Germline values: CDR1 SGHVS, CDR2 FNYEAQ. This CDR3 is built from 14 residues. The CDR3 region has the DNA TGTGCCAGCAGCAGAGTTACAGGATACAATGAGCAGTTCTTC. Its protein is CASSRVTGYNEQFF. Together with reference TRBV7-6 and TRBJ2-1, the CDR3 gives the full variable domain: GAGVSQSPRYKVTKRGQDVALRCDPISGHVSLYWYRQALGQGPEFLTYFNYEAQQDKSGLPNDRFSAERPEGSISTLTIQRTEQRDSAMYRCASSRVTGYNEQFFGPGTRLTVL.

This chain uses TRBV7-2 with TRBJ2-2; D possibly corresponds to TRBD2 (6 bases). The V and J ends lost 8 bases and 7 bases respectively, with 20 bases between them. CDR1 is SGHTA, CDR2 FQGNSA, per germline. This CDR3 region has 15 residues. The CDR3 is CASQRDGSLGGELFF. CDR3 DNA sequence: TGTGCCAGCCAACGGGACGGGAGTTTGGGCGGGGAGCTGTTTTTT.

This clone came up a few times. The chain employs TRBV7-9 and TRBJ1-4; TRBD1 might be the D (5 bases). Between the trimmed V and J ends, which lost 1 base and 5 bases, there was a span of 11 bases. This CDR3 has 15 residues. The germline CDR1 and CDR2 sequences are SEHNR and FQNEAQ (reference sequence). As DNA, the CDR3 is TGTGCCAGCAGCTTAGGAGGGGCAAGGAATGAAAAACTGTTTTTT. The encoded protein is CASSLGGARNEKLFF.

This chain's CDR3 is CASSIAEGGYTF. CDR3 coding DNA: TGTGCCAGTAGTATAGCGGAGGGCGGCTACACCTTC. The chain employs TRBV19 and TRBJ1-2; D remains unclear. V lost 1 base and J lost 8, with 8 bases in between. The CDR3 extends over 12 amino acids. Per the germline V gene, CDR1 is LNHDA and CDR2 is SQIVND (reference sequence).

The gene calls are TRBV21-1 and TRBJ2-7; the table gives TRBD1 as D, unverified against the DNA. TRBV21-1 is a pseudogene locus. CDR3 length equals 18 residues. In DNA form, the CDR3 reads TGTGCCAGCAGCACGCGATCCACGGGACAGGCTAGCTCCTACGAGCAGTACTTC. Encoded protein: CASSTRSTGQASSYEQYF.

This clone was counted once. V and J are TRBV11-3 and TRBJ2-7, with D perhaps matching TRBD1 or TRBD2 (5 bases each). CDR1 SGHNT and CDR2 YENEEA come from the germline V gene. CDR3 length: 16 amino acids. V lost 5 bases to trimming and J lost 7 bases, with 24 bases between them. The CDR3 DNA follows: TGTGCCAGCAGCAAACCCACCGGGACCACCCGGGGTGAGCAGTACTTC. Amino acids: CASSKPTGTTRGEQYF.

This clone has a single count. The rearrangement joins TRBV5-1 to TRBJ2-7, with TRBD2 identical over 12 bases. The J segment lost 3 bases and the V segment lost 4 bases, leaving 23 bases of the junction unmatched. This CDR3 has 21 residues. The germline V gene has CDR1 SGHRS and CDR2 YFSETQ. The CDR3 is CASSPTLPRLAGDQTIYEQYF. The CDR3 bases are TGCGCCAGCAGCCCCACCCTGCCCCGACTAGCGGGAGACCAAACAATCTACGAGCAGTACTTC.

The chain couples TRBV7-2 to TRBJ1-1; TRBD1 agrees at 7 bases. The trim removed 5 bases at V and 5 bases at J, leaving 5 bases unmatched. The germline gives CDR1 SGHTA, CDR2 FQGNSA. The CDR3 sequence is 13 residues long. CDR3 residues: CASSQGVVTEAFF. The DNA of the CDR3 is TGTGCCAGCAGCCAGGGGGTGGTTACTGAAGCTTTCTTT.

This clone was seen only once. V is TRBV28 and J is TRBJ2-2; tentative D call: TRBD2 (5 bases). Germline CDR1 is MDHEN and CDR2 is SYDVKM. This CDR3 region has 13 residues. The V end lost 8 bases, the J end lost 0 bases, and 7 bases lay between the germline ends. CDR3 sequence (DNA): TGTGCCAGCTTAGCGTCGAACACCGGGGAGCTGTTTTTT. Translated, it gives CASLASNTGELFF. The full variable domain, with the rest looked up from reference TRBV28 and TRBJ2-2, is DVKVTQSSRYLVKRTGEKVFLECVQDMDHENMFWYRQDPGLGLRLIYFSYDVKMKEKGDIPEGYSVSREKKERFSLILESASTNQTSMYLCASLASNTGELFFGEGSRLTVL.

The chain links TRBV6-5 to TRBJ1-5; TRBD1 is a possible D gene (5 bases). The CDR3 runs 15 residues. CDR1 and CDR2 from the germline V gene are MNHEY and SVGAGI. V lost 2 bases to trimming and J lost 0 bases, with 8 bases between them. The CDR3 here is CASSYDRDSNQPQHF. CDR3 coding DNA: TGTGCCAGCAGTTACGACAGAGATAGCAATCAGCCCCAGCATTTT.

The J gene is TRBJ2-5, the V gene TRBV6-5; D unresolved. The V end lost 6 bases, the J end lost 5 bases, and 13 bases lay between the germline ends. Per the germline V gene, CDR1 is MNHEY and CDR2 is SVGAGI. The CDR3 extends over 13 amino acids. CDR3 amino acids: CASSSVGRETQYF. DNA for the CDR3: TGTGCCAGCAGCTCTGTGGGCCGGGAGACCCAGTACTTC.